What follows are 25 T cell receptor beta chains derived from one specimen sequenced in a study of long-term antiretroviral therapy in people with HIV. The libraries were made with immunoSEQ v3.0 at survey level. Generated by immunoSEQ multiplex PCR, the TCRdb table keeps only in-frame clones and is missing some. The table has roughly 29,000 clones, approximately 95% seen once. This specimen was unsorted PBMCs, taken 5.3 years after starting antiretroviral therapy. These receptors were obtained from a middle-aged man with HIV.

The rearrangement links TRBV5-3 to TRBJ2-6; a possible D gene is TRBD2 (5 bases). TRBV5-3 falls under the ORF class, with uncertain function. CDR3 length equals 17 residues. V was trimmed by 1 base and J by 1 base, leaving 12 bases between them. In DNA, the CDR3 is TGTGCCAGAAGCTTGCGGGGTTCTTCTTCTGGGGCCAACGTCCTGACTTTC. This encodes CARSLRGSSSGANVLTF.

This clone was observed once. This chain links TRBV6-5 with TRBJ1-4, with no clear D. The CDR3 consists of 14 residues. CDR1 is MNHEY, CDR2 SVGAGI, per germline. Trimming took off 0 bases at V and 3 bases at J, with 5 bases between the two ends. CDR3: CASSYSTANEKLFF. For the CDR3, the DNA is TGTGCCAGCAGTTACTCCACAGCTAATGAAAAACTGTTTTTT.

The chain uses TRBV2 and TRBJ2-7; possibly TRBD1 or TRBD2 for D (6 bases each). V was shortened by 7 bases and J by 0 bases, with 10 bases between the two germline ends. The CDR3 runs to 13 residues. Germline assignment: CDR1 SNHLY and CDR2 FYNNEI. This CDR3 reads CASIRGPSYEQYF. The CDR3 bases are TGTGCCAGCATACGGGGGCCCTCCTACGAGCAGTACTTC. Full variable domain (rest looked up from reference TRBV2 and TRBJ2-7): EPEVTQTPSHQVTQMGQEVILRCVPISNHLYFYWYRQILGQKVEFLVSFYNNEISEKSEIFDDQFSVERPDGSNFTLKIRSTKLEDSAMYFCASIRGPSYEQYFGPGTRLTVT.

CDR3 nucleotide sequence: TGTGCCAGCAGCTTAGAGGGAGGAGAGACCCAGTACTTC. Translating gives CASSLEGGETQYF. The genes are TRBV11-3 and TRBJ2-5, with a tentative D call TRBD2 (6 bases). Trimming pared 0 bases from V and 4 bases from J, leaving 6 bases between. The V gene's germline CDR1 is SGHNT and CDR2 YENEEA. The CDR3 length is 13 residues.

The rearrangement links TRBV4-3 to TRBJ2-2; TRBD2 agrees at 13 bases. V dropped 4 bases and J dropped 5; count of bases not matched to a gene: 4. This CDR3 is 16 amino acids long. The germline V gene encodes CDR1 LGHNA and CDR2 YSLEER. The CDR3 spells CASSLGTSGVTGELFF. CDR3 sequence (DNA): TGCGCCAGCAGCCTCGGGACTAGCGGGGTTACCGGGGAGCTGTTTTTT.

The count of this clone is one. This rearrangement joins TRBV7-9 to TRBJ2-5; D possibly corresponds to TRBD1 (6 bases). The CDR3 extends over 13 amino acids. The V and J ends lost 1 base and 3 bases respectively, with 6 bases between them. Germline lookup yields CDR1 SEHNR and CDR2 FQNEAQ (reference sequence). CDR3 in amino acids: CASSLGTEETQYF. The CDR3 coding sequence is TGTGCCAGCAGCTTAGGGACAGAAGAGACCCAGTACTTC.

The chain couples TRBV4-3 to TRBJ2-1; D is perhaps TRBD1 (5 bases). CDR1 LGHNA and CDR2 YSLEER come from the germline V gene. The CDR3 is 15 amino acids. Between the trimmed V and J ends, which lost 0 bases and 15 bases, there was a span of 21 bases. CDR3 nucleotide sequence: TGCGCCAGCAGCCAAGATTTCAAATGGGGCCGTAGTCGGTTCTTC. Protein product: CASSQDFKWGRSRFF.

V and J are TRBV11-2 and TRBJ1-6; 10 positions agree with TRBD1. Germline CDR1 SGHAT, CDR2 FQNNGV. The CDR3 has 14 amino acids. After removal of 4 bases from V and 9 bases from J, the junction contained 3 bases not matched to a gene. The CDR3 spells CASSSGQGSSPLHF. CDR3 sequence (DNA): TGTGCCAGCAGCTCGGGACAGGGGAGTTCACCCCTCCACTTT.

This chain uses TRBV15 with TRBJ1-6; D is unresolved. The V gene's germline CDR1 is LNHNV and CDR2 YYDKDF (reference sequence). The CDR3 totals 14 residues. V was trimmed by 0 bases and J by 8 bases, leaving 8 bases between them. The CDR3 is CATSREQQYSPLHF. The CDR3 coding sequence is TGTGCCACCAGCAGAGAACAGCAGTATTCACCCCTCCACTTT. Using reference TRBV15 and TRBJ1-6 for the parts outside the CDR3, the full variable domain is DAMVIQNPRYQVTQFGKPVTLSCSQTLNHNVMYWYQQKSSQAPKLLFHYYDKDFNNEADTPDNFQSRRPNTSFCFLDIRSPGLGDTAMYLCATSREQQYSPLHFGNGTRLTVT.

The chain has TRBV6-5 and TRBJ1-5; no definite D call. Trimming shortened V by 5 bases and J by 5 bases, and 13 bases separated the two germline ends. This CDR3 has 14 amino acids. Germline CDR1 reads MNHEY; CDR2 reads SVGAGI. In DNA, the CDR3 is TGTGCCAGCAGTCCTCAGAACCCCGATCAGCCCCAGCATTTT. Translation: CASSPQNPDQPQHF.

V is TRBV7-2 and J is TRBJ2-7; the match to TRBD1 covers 7 bases. This CDR3 is 16 amino acids long. After removal of 4 bases from V and 4 bases from J, the junction contained 13 bases not matched to a gene. Germline assignment: CDR1 SGHTA and CDR2 FQGNSA. The CDR3 here is CASSSPMTGMRYEQYF. The CDR3 DNA sequence: TGTGCCAGCAGCTCCCCCATGACAGGGATGAGGTACGAGCAGTACTTC.

This clone showed up just a few times. This sequence joins TRBV6-5 and TRBJ1-2; D is uncertain. CDR1 and CDR2 from the germline V gene are MNHEY and SVGAGI. The CDR3 is 14 residues long. V lost 2 bases, J lost 5 bases, and 12 bases lay in between. This CDR3 reads CASSYERTRYGYTF. The CDR3 coding sequence is TGTGCCAGCAGTTACGAGCGGACTCGTTATGGCTACACCTTC.

This chain uses TRBV5-6 with TRBJ2-1; 11 nucleotides agree with TRBD1. V was clipped by 1 base and J by 9 bases; unmatched bases: 6. The CDR3 consists of 15 residues. The germline CDR1 and CDR2 sequences are SGHDT and YYEEEE. Here the CDR3 DNA reads TGTGCCAGCAGCTTGTGGACAGGGGGCCTCCTTGAGCAGTTCTTC. Amino acids: CASSLWTGGLLEQFF.

The V and J genes are TRBV11-2 and TRBJ1-1; a possible D gene is TRBD1 (5 bases). V was cut by 5 bases and J by 1 base, with 14 bases left in between. Looked up from germline, CDR1 is SGHAT and CDR2 is FQNNGV. This CDR3 has 15 amino acids. The CDR3 reads CASSTRDQENTEAFF. CDR3 bases: TGTGCCAGCAGCACCCGGGACCAAGAGAACACTGAAGCTTTCTTT. The variable domain in full, completed from reference TRBV11-2 and TRBJ1-1, reads EAGVAQSPRYKIIEKRQSVAFWCNPISGHATLYWYQQILGQGPKLLIQFQNNGVVDDSQLPKDRFSAERLKGVDSTLKIQPAKLEDSAVYLCASSTRDQENTEAFFGQGTRLTVV.

This chain uses TRBV30 with TRBJ2-2, with D uncertain. Trimming left V 1 base short and J 4 bases short, with 7 bases between. The CDR3 has 13 residues. The germline gives CDR1 GTSNPN, CDR2 SVGIG (reference sequence). This CDR3 is CAWSDGITGELFF. CDR3 sequence (DNA): TGTGCCTGGAGTGATGGGATCACCGGGGAGCTGTTTTTT.

J is TRBJ1-2 and V is TRBV2, with D hard to call. The CDR3 consists of 14 residues. CDR1 SNHLY and CDR2 FYNNEI come from the germline V gene. Trimming stripped 5 bases from V and 0 bases from J, with 10 bases between. Here the CDR3 reads CASSPDVANYGYTF. CDR3 nucleotide sequence: TGTGCCAGCAGTCCGGACGTAGCTAACTATGGCTACACCTTC.

This rearrangement joins TRBV19 to TRBJ2-3, with D unclear. Germline CDR1 LNHDA, CDR2 SQIVND (reference sequence). Trimming removed 5 bases at V and 2 bases at J, with 2 bases between. The CDR3 extends over 11 amino acids. The CDR3 DNA reads as TGTGCCAGTAGTGTCACAGATACGCAGTATTTT. The encoded protein is CASSVTDTQYF.

The chain uses TRBV30 and TRBJ1-1; D uncertain. Per the germline V gene, CDR1 is GTSNPN and CDR2 is SVGIG (reference sequence). Between the trimmed V and J ends, which lost 3 bases and 0 bases, there was a span of 8 bases. CDR3 length: 13 amino acids. CDR3 sequence: CAWRGSMNTEAFF. CDR3 nucleotide sequence: TGTGCCTGGAGGGGTAGCATGAACACTGAAGCTTTCTTT.

The chain links TRBV28 to TRBJ1-5, with D possibly being TRBD1 (6 bases). CDR1 MDHEN and CDR2 SYDVKM come from the germline V gene. The CDR3 spans 16 residues. Trimming shortened V by 7 bases and J by 1 base, and 17 bases separated the two germline ends. CDR3 protein: CASTGAGTRSNQPQHF. CDR3 bases: TGTGCCAGCACCGGCGCCGGGACAAGGAGCAATCAGCCCCAGCATTTT.

The chain carries TRBV9 and TRBJ1-6; D might be TRBD1 (6 bases). Germline CDR1 is SGDLS and CDR2 is YYNGEE. V was pared by 3 bases and J by 0 bases, with 10 bases between. The CDR3 length is 16 residues. For the CDR3, the DNA is TGTGCCAGCAGCGACAGGGAGAGCTCCTATAATTCACCCCTCCACTTT. As protein: CASSDRESSYNSPLHF.

This sequence joins TRBV14 and TRBJ2-7; 7 positions agree with TRBD1. The CDR3 totals 14 residues. Germline V CDR1 and CDR2: SGHDN, FVKESK. V shed 4 bases, J shed 6 bases, and the junction held 9 bases outside the gene matches. The CDR3 loop is CASSPRLSGGEQYF. CDR3 nucleotides: TGTGCCAGCAGCCCGCGCCTTTCAGGGGGCGAGCAGTACTTC. Full variable domain (rest looked up from reference TRBV14 and TRBJ2-7): EAGVTQFPSHSVIEKGQTVTLRCDPISGHDNLYWYRRVMGKEIKFLLHFVKESKQDESGMPNNRFLAERTGGTYSTLKVQPAELEDSGVYFCASSPRLSGGEQYFGPGTRLTVT.

This chain connects TRBV6-1 to TRBJ1-5; D is unclear. Trimming cost V 5 bases and J 7 bases, with 9 bases left between them. The CDR3 sequence is 12 residues long. The germline gives CDR1 MNHNS, CDR2 SASEGT. The CDR3 loop is CASSYRIQPQHF. DNA for the CDR3: TGTGCCAGCAGTTATCGAATCCAGCCCCAGCATTTT.

This clone was detected once. The chain uses TRBV6-1 and TRBJ2-3; 8 bases match TRBD1. The CDR3 loop spans 15 amino acids. Unmatched junction bases numbered 10, after V lost 8 bases and J lost 3 bases. CDR1 and CDR2 from the germline V gene are MNHNS and SASEGT. DNA for the CDR3: TGTGCCAGCGCCCTCGGACAGGGAAGGACAGATACGCAGTATTTT. It encodes CASALGQGRTDTQYF.

This clone was observed a few times. J is TRBJ1-1 and V is TRBV6-5, with D maybe TRBD1 (5 bases). Per the germline V gene, CDR1 is MNHEY and CDR2 is SVGAGI. V was clipped by 6 bases and J by 2 bases, with 10 bases between them. This CDR3 is built from 13 residues. CDR3 residues: CASSTGHNTEAFF. The CDR3 DNA is TGTGCCAGCAGCACCGGACACAACACTGAAGCTTTCTTT.

The chain has TRBV5-1 and TRBJ2-5, with D unresolved. V lost 0 bases, J lost 4 bases, and 10 bases lay in between. CDR1 is SGHRS, CDR2 YFSETQ, per germline. The CDR3 contains 14 residues. This CDR3 reads CASSLEQDGETQYF. The CDR3 coding sequence is TGCGCCAGCAGCTTGGAGCAGGACGGAGAGACCCAGTACTTC.